This TCR beta chain was documented in a study of Graves' ophthalmopathy and Graves' hyperthyroidism. From RNA, the CDR3 regions of TCR beta chains were amplified and sequenced. HTBI primers served in a first-round RT-PCR, which a second-round multiplex PCR followed. TCRdb analysed the multiplex PCR reads with MiXCR anew, one entry per CDR3 protein. The sample holds under 350,000 distinct CDR3 sequences, 15% to 20% seen once. This clonotype was recorded at least ten times. Its antigen is unidentified. Under 3 months in duration, the ophthalmopathy in affected donors had moderate-to-severe activity, CAS ≥3 and NOSPECS ≥4. Study-wide findings and caveats: With a specificity of just over 72% and a sensitivity of around 70%, the model predicted ophthalmopathy progression. With roughly 88% sensitivity and roughly 77% specificity, a 13-signature model separated ophthalmopathy from stable hyperthyroidism.

The sample consisted of peripheral blood. The clonotype was recovered from an adult man with Graves' ophthalmopathy.

The CDR3 reads CASRLLSGGHRNEQYF. The CDR3 DNA follows: TGTGCCAGCAGACTCCTTAGCGGGGGGCACCGGAACGAGCAGTACTTC. The genes are TRBV6-1 and TRBJ2-7, with TRBD2 matching 10 bases. The CDR3 contains 16 residues. Germline V lookup: CDR1 MNHNS, CDR2 SASEGT. The V segment lost 6 bases and the J segment 5 bases; nucleotides outside the gene matches: 13.